These 21 T cell receptor beta chains were sequenced from one sample in a study of T cell responses to AZD1222 COVID-19 vaccine. Profiled with immunoSEQ multiplex PCR; TCRdb holds only in-frame clones, not every one. This sample carries approximately 100,000 clones, around nine tenths of them seen once, and the ten largest clones take around 3.5%. The input for sequencing was peripheral blood, taken on day 0 of AZD1222 vaccination. The receptors derive from an adult in good health.

This chain connects TRBV5-1 to TRBJ1-1; D ambiguous. Germline values: CDR1 SGHRS, CDR2 YFSETQ. Trimming stripped 2 bases from V and 0 bases from J, with 8 bases between. There are 14 residues in the CDR3. The CDR3 spells CASSFMSLNTEAFF. The DNA for the CDR3 is TGCGCCAGCAGCTTTATGTCACTGAACACTGAAGCTTTCTTT. The complete variable domain, with remaining parts taken from reference TRBV5-1 and TRBJ1-1, reads KAGVTQTPRYLIKTRGQQVTLSCSPISGHRSVSWYQQTPGQGLQFLFEYFSETQRNKGNFPGRFSGRQFSNSRSEMNVSTLELGDSALYLCASSFMSLNTEAFFGQGTRLTVV.

CDR3 bases: TGTGCCACCTTCAGGGGCATTTTCTATGGCTACACCTTC. It specifies CATFRGIFYGYTF. V is TRBV2 and J is TRBJ1-2; perhaps TRBD1 as D (6 bases). Germline CDR1 SNHLY, CDR2 FYNNEI. V lost 10 bases, J lost 4 bases, and 16 bases lay in between. This CDR3 region has 13 residues.

The genes are TRBV30 and TRBJ1-2, with D hard to call. This CDR3 is 13 amino acids long. CDR1 GTSNPN and CDR2 SVGIG come from the germline V gene (reference sequence). V was shortened by 0 bases and J by 8 bases, with 13 bases between the two germline ends. This CDR3 is CAWSVTGLKGYTF. The CDR3 nucleotides are TGTGCCTGGAGTGTTACGGGTTTGAAGGGCTACACCTTC.

The chain combines TRBV21-1 with TRBJ1-2. TRBV21-1 is reported as a pseudogene. This CDR3 has 16 residues. The CDR3 bases are TGTGCCAGCAGCAATGGGGACACGGCTGGGGGGTATGGCTACACCTTC. This translates into CASSNGDTAGGYGYTF.

The V gene is TRBV19, the J gene TRBJ1-1; 9 bases agree with TRBD1. Germline trimming cut 3 bases from V and 2 bases from J; bases unmatched to any gene: 7. Germline CDR1 and CDR2: LNHDA and SQIVND (reference sequence). The CDR3 length is 16 residues. The CDR3 reads CASSIGTGLGNTEAFF. CDR3 sequence (DNA): TGTGCCAGTAGTATCGGGACAGGGTTGGGAAACACTGAAGCTTTCTTT.

This clone is a singleton in its sample. The chain joins TRBV6-5 to TRBJ1-1; the D gene is possibly TRBD1 (5 bases). Germline lookup yields CDR1 MNHEY and CDR2 SVGAGI. V was pared by 5 bases and J by 6 bases, with 16 bases between. The CDR3 runs to 14 residues. The CDR3 bases are TGTGCCAGCAGTCTGAGAGGGGTAAGCGCTGAAGCTTTCTTT. It is translated as CASSLRGVSAEAFF.

V and J are TRBV30 and TRBJ2-1; no clear D gene. CDR1 is GTSNPN and CDR2 is SVGIG in the germline V gene (reference sequence). This CDR3 has 13 residues. V lost 0 bases to trimming and J lost 4 bases, with 7 bases between them. CDR3 sequence reads: CAWSVGPYNEQFF. DNA of the CDR3: TGTGCCTGGAGTGTAGGTCCTTACAATGAGCAGTTCTTC.

The rearrangement joins TRBV3-1 (or the pseudogene TRBV3-2) to TRBJ2-1; weak D call: TRBD2 (6 bases). The length of the CDR3 is 14 residues. Germline CDR1 is LGHDT and CDR2 is YNNKEL (reference sequence). The V end lost 3 bases, the J end lost 5 bases, and 11 bases lay between the germline ends. CDR3 in amino acids: CASSHRGYHNEQFF. DNA of the CDR3: TGTGCCAGCAGCCACCGGGGGTACCACAATGAGCAGTTCTTC.

This clone was observed once. V usage is TRBV3-1 (or the pseudogene TRBV3-2) and J usage is TRBJ2-3, with D perhaps TRBD2 (6 bases). Germline-derived CDR1 and CDR2 are LGHDT and YNNKEL (reference sequence). The CDR3 runs 15 residues. Trimming stripped 7 bases from V and 0 bases from J, with 14 bases between. The CDR3 sequence: CASMGRGLSTDTQYF. DNA of the CDR3: TGTGCCAGCATGGGCCGGGGACTCAGCACAGATACGCAGTATTTT.

The chain couples TRBV5-1 to TRBJ1-6; D is ambiguous. This CDR3 region has 12 residues. The germline CDR1 and CDR2 sequences are SGHRS and YFSETQ. The V and J ends lost 5 bases and 8 bases respectively, with 8 bases between them. The CDR3 reads CASRLNYSPLHF. For the CDR3, the DNA is TGCGCCAGCAGACTGAACTATTCACCCCTCCACTTT.

This chain connects TRBV7-9 to TRBJ2-4; possible D gene TRBD1, 7 bases. V was pared by 5 bases and J by 0 bases, with 17 bases between. Germline CDR1 SEHNR, CDR2 FQNEAQ (reference sequence). CDR3 length equals 17 residues. The CDR3 spells CASSPRGTELAKNIQYF. The CDR3 nucleotides are TGTGCCAGCAGCCCCCGCGGGACAGAACTAGCCAAAAACATTCAGTACTTC.

V usage is TRBV11-1 and J usage is TRBJ2-1, with D hard to call. The germline V gene encodes CDR1 SGHAT and CDR2 FQDESV (reference sequence). This CDR3 comprises 11 residues. Trimming took off 3 bases at V and 4 bases at J, with 1 base between the two ends. The DNA of the CDR3 is TGTGCCAGCAGCTTTTACAATGAGCAGTTCTTC. Translation: CASSFYNEQFF.

This clone was detected a few times. V and J are TRBV12-3 or TRBV12-4 and TRBJ2-2, with D unclear. The CDR3 is made up of 13 amino acids. The V and J ends lost 6 bases and 7 bases respectively, with 12 bases between them. DNA for the CDR3: TGTGCCAGCAGCACTCGGTCCCACGGGGAGCTGTTTTTT. Translating gives CASSTRSHGELFF.

The CDR3 DNA follows: TGTGCCAGCAGTTACTCTTTTGACAGGGCCTATGGCTACACCTTC. Translated, it gives CASSYSFDRAYGYTF. The V and J genes are TRBV6-5 and TRBJ1-2; TRBD1 matches 7 bases. J gave up 4 bases and V 0 bases, and 5 bases lay outside the gene matches. The length of the CDR3 is 15 residues. Germline CDR1 MNHEY, CDR2 SVGAGI.

CDR3 residues: CASSHLQGAPYDGYTF. In DNA form, the CDR3 reads TGTGCCAGCAGCCATCTACAGGGGGCCCCCTATGATGGCTACACCTTC. The rearrangement links TRBV3-1 (or the pseudogene TRBV3-2) to TRBJ1-2, with 9 bases aligning to TRBD1. Germline trimming cut 3 bases from V and 6 bases from J; bases unmatched to any gene: 11. Germline assignment: CDR1 LGHDT and CDR2 YNNKEL (reference sequence). The CDR3 loop spans 16 amino acids.

This chain links TRBV13 with TRBJ2-1; D is perhaps TRBD2 (5 bases). CDR1 PRHDT and CDR2 FYEKMQ come from the germline V gene (reference sequence). The CDR3 extends over 15 amino acids. V was pared by 6 bases and J by 7 bases, with 19 bases between. CDR3 nucleotide sequence: TGTGCCAGCAGTTTCCGGGGTGGGTTGGGGAATGAGCAGTTCTTC. It translates to CASSFRGGLGNEQFF.

The chain is built from TRBV19 and TRBJ2-5; 7 bases are shared with TRBD2. The V gene end was trimmed by 4 bases and the J gene end by 6 bases; junction bases not matched to a gene: 8. The germline CDR1 and CDR2 sequences are LNHDA and SQIVND (reference sequence). CDR3 length equals 14 residues. The CDR3 DNA reads as TGTGCCAGTAGTAGGGACTACTCCGTTAAGACCCAGTACTTC. This codes for CASSRDYSVKTQYF.

The chain is built from TRBV19 and TRBJ1-2, with a possible D match to TRBD1 (6 bases). The V and J ends lost 2 bases and 4 bases respectively, with 11 bases between them. From germline, CDR1 is LNHDA and CDR2 SQIVND (reference sequence). The CDR3 consists of 14 residues. CDR3 in amino acids: CASSITGNLYGYTF. CDR3 sequence (DNA): TGTGCCAGTAGTATAACAGGGAACCTCTATGGCTACACCTTC.

The chain carries TRBV5-1 and TRBJ1-6; 7 nucleotides align to TRBD1. Germline values: CDR1 SGHRS, CDR2 YFSETQ. J was trimmed by 6 bases and V by 1 base; bases with no gene match: 4. This CDR3 is built from 15 residues. CDR3 coding DNA: TGCGCCAGCAGCTTGATGGGACAGATTAATTCACCCCTCCACTTT. Translating gives CASSLMGQINSPLHF.

The rearrangement uses TRBV5-6 and TRBJ2-5; 8 nucleotides match TRBD2. The CDR3 has 15 amino acids. The germline gives CDR1 SGHDT, CDR2 YYEEEE. V shed 2 bases, J shed 1 base, and the junction held 4 bases outside the gene matches. CDR3 protein: CASSFRGGPQETQYF. As DNA, the CDR3 is TGTGCCAGCAGCTTTCGGGGGGGCCCCCAAGAGACCCAGTACTTC.

In its sample, this clone was seen once. This chain's CDR3 is CASSLAGHSPEQYF. The CDR3 DNA reads as TGTGCCAGCAGCTTAGCAGGACACTCTCCCGAGCAGTACTTC. This chain joins TRBV7-8 and TRBJ2-7; weak D call: TRBD1 (5 bases). V shed 0 bases and J shed 6 bases, with 12 bases lying between them. CDR1 and CDR2 (germline): SGHVS, FQNEAQ. The CDR3 has 14 amino acids.